The entry below describes one T cell receptor (beta chain). What it recognizes is unknown. Method: immunoSEQ multiplex PCR; TCRdb's copy keeps in-frame clones and lacks some. The data hold 15,000 to 20,000 clones, with around 96% observed a single time. The data were obtained in a study of monozygotic twins with cystic fibrosis. Study-level results: Co-twins had the most similar V usage for 13 of 16 pairs, J for 8. Low clonality (median about 0.0095) suggested a mostly naive repertoire.

Germline V gives CDR1 SGHRS, CDR2 YFSETQ. V was clipped by 0 bases and J by 5 bases; unmatched bases: 12. CDR3 size: 17 residues. This receptor was identified in a girl aged 2 to 10 with cystic fibrosis. The sequenced sample was blood. The V and J genes are TRBV5-1 and TRBJ2-7; the match to TRBD1 covers 9 bases. The CDR3: CASSLGLTGTGLDEQYF. CDR3 in DNA: TGCGCCAGCAGCTTGGGTCTGACCGGGACAGGGCTTGACGAGCAGTACTTC.